A single sample is the source of the 4 T cell receptor beta chains below, sequenced in a study of blood T cells in healthy people across ages. Using a J-beta primer mix together with a sample-barcoded 5' primer, a second PCR was run for about 6 to 12 cycles. TCRdb used MiXCR to reprocess the 5' RACE reads, holding one entry per CDR3 protein. Of roughly 900,000 distinct CDR3 sequences listed, 40% to 60% were seen once; the top ten hold roughly 13%. Input material: blood. All receptors come from a man aged 25 to 40 in good health.

This clonotype was observed once. J is TRBJ2-3 and V is TRBV5-1; 10 bases agree with TRBD2. CDR1 SGHRS and CDR2 YFSETQ come from the germline V gene. V shed 4 bases, J shed 5 bases, and the junction held 7 bases outside the gene matches. The CDR3 consists of 15 residues. The CDR3: CASSNSGGAVDTQYF. Written as DNA, the CDR3 is TGCGCCAGCAGCAACAGCGGGGGGGCGGTAGATACGCAGTATTTT. Filled out from reference TRBV5-1 and TRBJ2-3, the complete variable domain reads KAGVTQTPRYLIKTRGQQVTLSCSPISGHRSVSWYQQTPGQGLQFLFEYFSETQRNKGNFPGRFSGRQFSNSRSEMNVSTLELGDSALYLCASSNSGGAVDTQYFGPGTRLTVL.

The V call is TRBV6-2 or TRBV6-3, the J call TRBJ2-7, with a tentative D call TRBD2 (5 bases). CDR3 length: 15 amino acids. Germline V lookup: CDR1 MNHEY, CDR2 SVGEGT. V lost 0 bases and J lost 4, with 13 bases in between. CDR3 DNA: TGTGCCAGCAGTTACTCGATCCGGAGGCAGTACGAGCAGTACTTC. Residues: CASSYSIRRQYEQYF.

This chain links TRBV10-3 with TRBJ1-1; no clear D. Germline values: CDR1 ENHRY, CDR2 SYGVKD. There are 15 residues in the CDR3. The V gene lost 2 bases and the J gene lost 5 bases, with 15 bases spanning the gap. This chain's CDR3 is CAISEPTRFRTEAFF. The CDR3 DNA follows: TGTGCCATCAGTGAGCCGACAAGGTTTAGAACTGAAGCTTTCTTT.

V and J are TRBV7-2 and TRBJ2-4; D unclear. The J call may not be correct, given that the DNA end is closer to TRBJ2-7. The CDR3 has 14 residues. Germline V gene sequence: CDR1 SGHTA, CDR2 FQGNSA. CDR3 sequence: CASSLAPELYEQYF. DNA of the CDR3: TGTGCCAGCAGCTTAGCCCCGGAATTGTACGAGCAGTACTTC.